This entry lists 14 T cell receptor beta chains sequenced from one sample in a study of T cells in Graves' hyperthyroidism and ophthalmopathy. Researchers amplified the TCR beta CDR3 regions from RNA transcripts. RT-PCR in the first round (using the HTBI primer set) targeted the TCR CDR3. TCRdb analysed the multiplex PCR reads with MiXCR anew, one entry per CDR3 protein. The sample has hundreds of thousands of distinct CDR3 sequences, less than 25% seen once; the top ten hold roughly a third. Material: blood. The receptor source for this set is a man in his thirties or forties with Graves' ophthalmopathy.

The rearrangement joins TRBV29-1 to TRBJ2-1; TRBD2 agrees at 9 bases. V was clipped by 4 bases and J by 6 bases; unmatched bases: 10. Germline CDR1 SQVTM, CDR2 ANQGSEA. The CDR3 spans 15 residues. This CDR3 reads CSVGLSGSLSNEQFF. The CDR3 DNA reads TGCAGCGTTGGCCTTAGCGGGAGCCTTAGCAATGAGCAGTTCTTC.

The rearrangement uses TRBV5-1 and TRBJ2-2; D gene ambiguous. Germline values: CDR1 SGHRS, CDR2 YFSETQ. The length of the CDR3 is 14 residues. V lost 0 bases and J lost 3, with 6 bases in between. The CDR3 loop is CASSLDSYTGELFF. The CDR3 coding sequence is TGCGCCAGCAGCTTGGACTCTTACACCGGGGAGCTGTTTTTT. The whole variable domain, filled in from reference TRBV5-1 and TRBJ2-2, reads KAGVTQTPRYLIKTRGQQVTLSCSPISGHRSVSWYQQTPGQGLQFLFEYFSETQRNKGNFPGRFSGRQFSNSRSEMNVSTLELGDSALYLCASSLDSYTGELFFGEGSRLTVL.

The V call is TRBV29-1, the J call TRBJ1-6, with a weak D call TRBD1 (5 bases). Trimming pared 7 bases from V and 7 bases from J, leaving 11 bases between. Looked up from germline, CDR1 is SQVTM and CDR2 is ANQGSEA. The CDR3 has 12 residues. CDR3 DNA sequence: TGCAGCGCCCGGACATCAAATTCACCCCTCCACTTT. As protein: CSARTSNSPLHF.

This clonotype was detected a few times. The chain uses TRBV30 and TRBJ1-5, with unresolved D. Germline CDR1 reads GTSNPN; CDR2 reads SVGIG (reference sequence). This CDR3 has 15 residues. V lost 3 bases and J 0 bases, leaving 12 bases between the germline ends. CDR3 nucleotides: TGTGCCTGGAGCGAGACGGACTTTAGCAATCAGCCCCAGCATTTT. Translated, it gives CAWSETDFSNQPQHF.

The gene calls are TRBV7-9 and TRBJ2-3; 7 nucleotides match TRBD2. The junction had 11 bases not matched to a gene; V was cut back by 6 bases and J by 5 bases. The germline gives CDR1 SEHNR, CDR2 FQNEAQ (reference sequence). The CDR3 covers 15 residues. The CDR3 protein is CASSTTSREGDTQYF. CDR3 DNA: TGTGCCAGCAGTACGACTAGCAGGGAGGGAGATACGCAGTATTTT.

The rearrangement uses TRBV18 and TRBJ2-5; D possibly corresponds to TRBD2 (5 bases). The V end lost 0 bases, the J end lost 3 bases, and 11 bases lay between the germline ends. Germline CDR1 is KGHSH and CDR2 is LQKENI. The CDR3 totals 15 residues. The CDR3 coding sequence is TGTGCCAGCTCACCACCTAATGGGAGAGAAGAGACCCAGTACTTC. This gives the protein CASSPPNGREETQYF.

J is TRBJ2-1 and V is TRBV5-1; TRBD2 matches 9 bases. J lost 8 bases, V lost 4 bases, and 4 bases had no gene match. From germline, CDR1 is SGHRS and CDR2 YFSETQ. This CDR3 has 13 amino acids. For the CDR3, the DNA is TGCGCCAGCAGCCGAGCGGGAGGCCATGAGCAGTTCTTC. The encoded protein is CASSRAGGHEQFF.

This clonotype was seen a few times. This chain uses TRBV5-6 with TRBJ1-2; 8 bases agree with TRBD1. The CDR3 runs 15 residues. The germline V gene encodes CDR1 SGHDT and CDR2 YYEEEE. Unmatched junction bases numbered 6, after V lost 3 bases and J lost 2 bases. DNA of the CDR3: TGTGCCAGCAGCTCAATACGACAGGGGAACTATGGCTACACCTTC. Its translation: CASSSIRQGNYGYTF.

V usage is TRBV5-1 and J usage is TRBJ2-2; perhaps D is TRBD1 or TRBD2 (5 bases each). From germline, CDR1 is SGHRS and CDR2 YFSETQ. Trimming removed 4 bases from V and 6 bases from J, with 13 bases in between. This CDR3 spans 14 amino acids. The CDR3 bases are TGCGCCAGCAGCCCATTTGGGGACCCCGGGGAGCTGTTTTTT. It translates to CASSPFGDPGELFF.

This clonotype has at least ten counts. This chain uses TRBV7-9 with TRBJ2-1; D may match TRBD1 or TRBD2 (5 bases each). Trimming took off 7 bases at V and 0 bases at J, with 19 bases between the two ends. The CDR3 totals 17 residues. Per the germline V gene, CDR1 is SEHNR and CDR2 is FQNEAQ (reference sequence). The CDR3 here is CASTKSPRGVSYNEQFF. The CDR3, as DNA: TGTGCCAGCACCAAATCCCCCCGAGGGGTCTCCTACAATGAGCAGTTCTTC.

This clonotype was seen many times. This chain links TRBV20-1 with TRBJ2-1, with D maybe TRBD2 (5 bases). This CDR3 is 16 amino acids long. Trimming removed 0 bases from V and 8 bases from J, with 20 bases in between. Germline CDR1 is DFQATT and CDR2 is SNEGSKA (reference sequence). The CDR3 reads CSARDKRTPGGDEQFF. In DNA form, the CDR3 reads TGCAGTGCTAGAGATAAGCGGACCCCTGGTGGGGATGAGCAGTTCTTC.

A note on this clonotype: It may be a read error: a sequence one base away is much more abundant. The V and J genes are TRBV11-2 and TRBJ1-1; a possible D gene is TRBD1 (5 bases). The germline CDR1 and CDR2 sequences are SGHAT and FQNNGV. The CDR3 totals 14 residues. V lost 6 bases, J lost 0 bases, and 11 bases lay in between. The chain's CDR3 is CASSVGRMNTEAFF. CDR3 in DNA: TGTGCCAGCAGTGTGGGACGGATGAACACTGAAGCTTTCTTT.

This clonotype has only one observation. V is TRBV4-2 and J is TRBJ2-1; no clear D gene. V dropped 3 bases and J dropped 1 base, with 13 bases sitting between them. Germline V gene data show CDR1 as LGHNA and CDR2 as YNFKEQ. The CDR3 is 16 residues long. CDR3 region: CASSHDLANSYNEQFF. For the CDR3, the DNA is TGTGCCAGCAGCCATGACCTGGCCAATTCCTACAATGAGCAGTTCTTC.

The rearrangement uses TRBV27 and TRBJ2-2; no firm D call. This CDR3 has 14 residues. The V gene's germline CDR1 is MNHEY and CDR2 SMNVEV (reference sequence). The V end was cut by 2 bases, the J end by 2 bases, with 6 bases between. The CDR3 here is CASSLARNTGELFF. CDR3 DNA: TGTGCCAGCAGTTTAGCCCGAAACACCGGGGAGCTGTTTTTT.